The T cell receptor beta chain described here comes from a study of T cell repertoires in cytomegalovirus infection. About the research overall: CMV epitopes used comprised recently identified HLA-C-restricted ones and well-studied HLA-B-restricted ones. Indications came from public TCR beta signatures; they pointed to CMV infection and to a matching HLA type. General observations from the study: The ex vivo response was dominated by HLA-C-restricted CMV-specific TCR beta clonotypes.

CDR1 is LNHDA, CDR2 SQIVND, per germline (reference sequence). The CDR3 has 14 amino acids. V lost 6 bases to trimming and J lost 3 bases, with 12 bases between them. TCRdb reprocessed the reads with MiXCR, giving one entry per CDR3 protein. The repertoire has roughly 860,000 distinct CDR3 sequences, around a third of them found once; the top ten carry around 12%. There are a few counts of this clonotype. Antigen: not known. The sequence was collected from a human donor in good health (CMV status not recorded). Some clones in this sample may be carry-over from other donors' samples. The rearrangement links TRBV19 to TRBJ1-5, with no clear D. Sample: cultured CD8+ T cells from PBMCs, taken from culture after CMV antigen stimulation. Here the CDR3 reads CASRAGGLNQPQHF. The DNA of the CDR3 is TGTGCCAGTAGGGCAGGCGGACTCAATCAGCCCCAGCATTTT.